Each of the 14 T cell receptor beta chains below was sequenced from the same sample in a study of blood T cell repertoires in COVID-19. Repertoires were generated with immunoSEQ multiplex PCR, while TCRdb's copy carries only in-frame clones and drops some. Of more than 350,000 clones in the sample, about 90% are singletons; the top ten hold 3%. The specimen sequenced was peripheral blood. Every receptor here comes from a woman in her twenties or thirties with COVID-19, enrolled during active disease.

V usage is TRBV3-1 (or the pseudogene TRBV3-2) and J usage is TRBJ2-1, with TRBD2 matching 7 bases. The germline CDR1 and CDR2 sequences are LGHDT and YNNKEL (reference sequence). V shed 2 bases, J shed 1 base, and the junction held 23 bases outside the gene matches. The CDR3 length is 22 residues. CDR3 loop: CASSQNAGRGGGPQTSYNEQFF. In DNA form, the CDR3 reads TGTGCCAGCAGCCAAAATGCGGGTCGTGGCGGGGGTCCACAAACTTCCTACAATGAGCAGTTCTTC.

In nucleotides, the CDR3 is TGTGCCAGCAGTTTACTACAGGGGGGTGAAAAACTGTTTTTT. This sequence encodes CASSLLQGGEKLFF. The chain couples TRBV27 to TRBJ1-4, with 8 nucleotides matching TRBD1. Germline trimming cut 2 bases from V and 7 bases from J; bases unmatched to any gene: 3. The germline gives CDR1 MNHEY, CDR2 SMNVEV (reference sequence). This CDR3 region has 14 residues.

In DNA form, the CDR3 reads TGTGCCAGCAGTGACTCGTTAGCGGGAGGGTCCTACAATGAGCAGTTCTTC. It is translated as CASSDSLAGGSYNEQFF. The chain uses TRBV27 and TRBJ2-1; 11 bases align to TRBD2. The length of the CDR3 is 17 residues. The V segment lost 5 bases and the J segment 1 base; nucleotides outside the gene matches: 7. The germline V gene encodes CDR1 MNHEY and CDR2 SMNVEV (reference sequence).

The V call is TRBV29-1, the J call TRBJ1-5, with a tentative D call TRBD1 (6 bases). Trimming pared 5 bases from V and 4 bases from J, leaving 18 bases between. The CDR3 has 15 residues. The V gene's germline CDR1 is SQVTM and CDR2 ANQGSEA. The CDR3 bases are TGCAGCGTTAGTGACCTCGGGGGGCTTAATCAGCCCCAGCATTTT. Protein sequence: CSVSDLGGLNQPQHF.

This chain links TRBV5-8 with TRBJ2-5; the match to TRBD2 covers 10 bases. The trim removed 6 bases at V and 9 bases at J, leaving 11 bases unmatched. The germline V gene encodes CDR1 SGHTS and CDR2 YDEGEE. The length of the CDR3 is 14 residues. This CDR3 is CASIPGTSVRAQYF. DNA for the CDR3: TGTGCCAGCATCCCGGGGACTAGCGTTCGGGCCCAGTACTTC. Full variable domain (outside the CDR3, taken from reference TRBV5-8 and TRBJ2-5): EAGVTQSPTHLIKTRGQQATLRCSPISGHTSVYWYQQALGLGLQFLLWYDEGEERNRGNFPPRFSGRQFPNYSSELNVNALELEDSALYLCASIPGTSVRAQYFGPGTRLLVL.

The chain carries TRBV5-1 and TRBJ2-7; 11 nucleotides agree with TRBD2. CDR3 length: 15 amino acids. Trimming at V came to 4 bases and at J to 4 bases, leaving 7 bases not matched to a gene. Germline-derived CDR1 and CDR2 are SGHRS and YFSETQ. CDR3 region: CASSPLAGGPYEQYF. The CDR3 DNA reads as TGCGCCAGCAGCCCTCTAGCGGGGGGCCCTTACGAGCAGTACTTC.

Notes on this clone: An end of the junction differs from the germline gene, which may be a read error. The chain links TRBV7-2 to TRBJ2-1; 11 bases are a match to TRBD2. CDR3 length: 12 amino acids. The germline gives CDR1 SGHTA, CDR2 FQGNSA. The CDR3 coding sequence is TGTGCCAGCGGAAGACTAGCGGGGCGGGCGGTCTTC. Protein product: CASGRLAGRAVF.

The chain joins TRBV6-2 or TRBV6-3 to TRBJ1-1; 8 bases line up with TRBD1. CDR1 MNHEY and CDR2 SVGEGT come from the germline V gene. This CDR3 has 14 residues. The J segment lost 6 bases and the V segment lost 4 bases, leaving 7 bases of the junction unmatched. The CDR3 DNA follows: TGTGCCAGCAGTTCCGCACAGGGGGGAGCTGAAGCTTTCTTT. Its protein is CASSSAQGGAEAFF.

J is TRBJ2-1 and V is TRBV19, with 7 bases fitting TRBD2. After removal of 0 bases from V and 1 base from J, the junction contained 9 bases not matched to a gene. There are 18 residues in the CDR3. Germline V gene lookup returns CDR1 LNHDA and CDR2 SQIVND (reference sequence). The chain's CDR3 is CASSIEGGRGASYNEQFF. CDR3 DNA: TGTGCCAGTAGTATAGAGGGAGGGCGGGGCGCTTCCTACAATGAGCAGTTCTTC.

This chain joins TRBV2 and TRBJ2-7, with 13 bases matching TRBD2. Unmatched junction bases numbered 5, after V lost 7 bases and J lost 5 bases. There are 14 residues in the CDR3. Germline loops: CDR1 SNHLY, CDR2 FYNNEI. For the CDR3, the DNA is TGTGCCAGCACATTCGGACTAGCGGGAGACGAGCAGTACGTC. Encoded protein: CASTFGLAGDEQYV.

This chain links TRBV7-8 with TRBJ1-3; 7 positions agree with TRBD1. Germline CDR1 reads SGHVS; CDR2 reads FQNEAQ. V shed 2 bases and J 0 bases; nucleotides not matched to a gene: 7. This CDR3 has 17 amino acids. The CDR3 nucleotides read TGTGCCAGCAGCTTATTGCCCACAGGGGACTCTGGAAACACCATATATTTT. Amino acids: CASSLLPTGDSGNTIYF.

The DNA for the CDR3 is TGTGCCAGCAGCGAGCGGAAGGGTGCGGGAACTGGGGCCAACGTCCTGACTTTC. Encoded protein: CASSERKGAGTGANVLTF. The V gene is TRBV9, the J gene TRBJ2-6, with a tentative D call TRBD2 (6 bases). Trimming left V 3 bases short and J 2 bases short, with 18 bases between. Per germline, CDR1 SGDLS and CDR2 YYNGEE. This CDR3 is built from 18 residues. Full variable domain (rest looked up from reference TRBV9 and TRBJ2-6): DSGVTQTPKHLITATGQRVTLRCSPRSGDLSVYWYQQSLDQGLQFLIQYYNGEERAKGNILERFSAQQFPDLHSELNLSSLELGDSALYFCASSERKGAGTGANVLTFGAGSRLTVL.

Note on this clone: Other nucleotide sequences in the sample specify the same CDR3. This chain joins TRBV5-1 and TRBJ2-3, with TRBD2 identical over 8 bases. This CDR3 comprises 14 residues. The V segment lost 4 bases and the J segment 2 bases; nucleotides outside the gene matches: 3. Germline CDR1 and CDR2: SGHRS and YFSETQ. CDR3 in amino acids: CASSPSGSTDTQYF. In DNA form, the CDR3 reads TGCGCCAGCAGCCCTAGCGGGTCCACAGATACGCAGTATTTT.

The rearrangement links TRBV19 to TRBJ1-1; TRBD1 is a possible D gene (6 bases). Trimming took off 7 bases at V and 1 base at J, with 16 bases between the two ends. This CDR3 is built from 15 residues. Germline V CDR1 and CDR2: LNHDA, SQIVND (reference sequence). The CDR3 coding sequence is TGTGCCAGTACCGTGGGAGGGGGAGGGAACACTGAAGCTTTCTTT. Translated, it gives CASTVGGGGNTEAFF.